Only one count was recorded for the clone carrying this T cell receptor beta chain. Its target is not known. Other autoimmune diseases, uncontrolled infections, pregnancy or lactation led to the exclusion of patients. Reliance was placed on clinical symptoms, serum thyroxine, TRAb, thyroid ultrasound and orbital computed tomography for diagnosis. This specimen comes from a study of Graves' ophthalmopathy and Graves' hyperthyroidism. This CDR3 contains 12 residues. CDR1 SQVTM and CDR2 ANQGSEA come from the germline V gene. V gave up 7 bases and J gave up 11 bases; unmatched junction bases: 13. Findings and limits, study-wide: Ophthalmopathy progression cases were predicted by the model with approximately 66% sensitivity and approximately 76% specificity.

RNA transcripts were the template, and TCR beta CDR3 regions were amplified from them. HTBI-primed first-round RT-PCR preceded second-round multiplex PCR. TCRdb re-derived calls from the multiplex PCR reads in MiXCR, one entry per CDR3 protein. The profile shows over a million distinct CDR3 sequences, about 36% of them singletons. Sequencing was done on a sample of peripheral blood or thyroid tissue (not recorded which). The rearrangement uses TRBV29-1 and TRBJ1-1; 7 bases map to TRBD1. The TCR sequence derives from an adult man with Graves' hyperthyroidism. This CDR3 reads CSADRDSFGAFF. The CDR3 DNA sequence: TGCAGCGCCGACCGGGACAGTTTTGGGGCTTTCTTT.